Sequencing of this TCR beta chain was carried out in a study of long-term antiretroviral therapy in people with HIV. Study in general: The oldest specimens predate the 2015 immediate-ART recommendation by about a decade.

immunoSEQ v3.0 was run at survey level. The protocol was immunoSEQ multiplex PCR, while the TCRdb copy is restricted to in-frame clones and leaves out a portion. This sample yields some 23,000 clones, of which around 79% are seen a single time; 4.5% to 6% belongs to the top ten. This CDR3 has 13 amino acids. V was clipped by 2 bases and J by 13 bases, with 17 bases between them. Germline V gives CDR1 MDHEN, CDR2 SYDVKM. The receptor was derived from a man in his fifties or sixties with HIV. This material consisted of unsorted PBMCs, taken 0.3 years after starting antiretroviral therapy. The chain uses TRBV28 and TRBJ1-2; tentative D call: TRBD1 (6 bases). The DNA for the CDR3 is TGTGCCAGCAGTTTAGGGGGGGCGCGAGGTTTCACCTTC. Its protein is CASSLGGARGFTF.